This T cell receptor beta chain was retrieved from a study of OX40 agonist ivuxolimab in advanced cancers. Study-wide background: Patient treatment consisted of intravenous ivuxolimab administration every 2 weeks at 0.01 to 10 mg/kg.

People who had autoimmune disease history or systemic immunosuppression were excluded. Researchers took blood at baseline, on cycle 4 day 1, and on cycle 7 day 1. On this clone itself: What it binds is unknown.

Study observations and caveats: Low normalized T-cell clonal expansion was additionally recorded for some nonresponders.

Germline V gives CDR1 MGHDK, CDR2 SYGVNS. This CDR3 contains 14 residues. V lost 2 bases and J 7 bases, leaving 14 bases between the germline ends. Produced via immunoSEQ multiplex PCR; TCRdb's table is partial and in-frame only. The top ten hold approximately 6.1% of the sample, which has about 49,000 clones, 81% seen once. The chain joins TRBV25-1 to TRBJ1-2; the D gene is possibly TRBD1 (6 bases). The input for sequencing was CD4+ or CD8+ T cells sorted from blood, taken in a trial of the OX40 agonist ivuxolimab. This clonotype was obtained from an adult with an advanced solid tumor such as melanoma, head and neck, liver or kidney cancer. This chain's CDR3 is CASSERGASPGYTF. The CDR3 DNA is TGTGCCAGCAGTGAAAGGGGGGCATCCCCTGGCTACACCTTC.